The T cell receptor (beta chain) described here comes from a study of T cells after yellow fever vaccination. Across the study: CD3, CD45RA, CCR7 and CD95 guided sorting of the EM, EMRA, CM and Tscm memory subsets.

J gave up 5 bases and V 5 bases, and 8 bases lay outside the gene matches. This CDR3 comprises 14 residues. Germline V lookup: CDR1 SGHTA, CDR2 FQGNSA. A single record per CDR3 protein comes from TCRdb applying MiXCR to the 5' RACE reads. The sample shows 30,000 or so distinct CDR3 sequences, more than 6.5% of them seen only once. Regarding the study as a whole: The study found a weaker secondary response that peaked faster, day 5 versus 15. Reappearing after the booster were most of the clones from primary vaccination (96% CD4, 88% CD8). Clonotypes shared by both compartments, CD4 and CD8, made up a small share.

Worth noting for this clonotype: Being one base from a much bigger clone, this may be a read error.

The sequences come from PBMCs, either bulk or a sorted T-cell subset (CD4+, CD8+, memory, or dextramer-sorted; not recorded which), collected on the day of the first yellow fever vaccination. This chain connects TRBV7-2 to TRBJ2-5; TRBD2 aligns across 7 bases. This clonotype was sampled from a man in his late teens or twenties who received the YFV17D yellow fever vaccine. The CDR3 sequence is CASSRRAGPETQYF. CDR3 in DNA: TGTGCCAGCAGCCGTAGAGCGGGGCCGGAGACCCAGTACTTC. The whole variable domain, filled in from reference TRBV7-2 and TRBJ2-5, reads GAGVSQSPSNKVTEKGKDVELRCDPISGHTALYWYRQSLGQGLEFLIYFQGNSAPDKSGLPSDRFSAERTGGSVSTLTIQRTQQEDSAVYLCASSRRAGPETQYFGPGTRLLVL.